What follows are 32 T cell receptor beta chains derived from one specimen sequenced in a study of control samples from healthy donors and cancer patients. The assay was immunoSEQ multiplex PCR, and TCRdb's table has in-frame clones only and misses some. The sample records 110,000 to 150,000 clones, about nine tenths being singletons. What was sequenced was blood. These receptors were collected from a man aged 25-45 years in good health.

The chain uses TRBV10-2 and TRBJ2-6; D might be TRBD1 (6 bases). This CDR3 is 16 amino acids long. From germline, CDR1 is WSHSY and CDR2 SAAADI. V was shortened by 2 bases and J by 4 bases, with 12 bases between the two germline ends. CDR3 in amino acids: CASSERAGVGANVLTF. The CDR3 DNA reads as TGCGCCAGCAGTGAGAGGGCAGGGGTAGGGGCCAACGTCCTGACTTTC.

The chain uses TRBV7-8 and TRBJ2-4, with D unresolved. The CDR3 consists of 14 residues. Germline-derived CDR1 and CDR2 are SGHVS and FQNEAQ. Trimming cost V 4 bases and J 3 bases, with 10 bases left between them. The CDR3 region is CASSSLSGKNIQYF. In DNA form, the CDR3 reads TGTGCCAGCAGCTCCCTTAGTGGCAAAAACATTCAGTACTTC. Full variable domain (remainder filled in from reference TRBV7-8 and TRBJ2-4): GAGVSQSPRYKVAKRGQDVALRCDPISGHVSLFWYQQALGQGPEFLTYFQNEAQLDKSGLPSDRFFAERPEGSVSTLKIQRTQQEDSAVYLCASSSLSGKNIQYFGAGTRLSVL.

J is TRBJ1-1 and V is TRBV18, with D perhaps TRBD1 (5 bases). The V gene's germline CDR1 is KGHSH and CDR2 LQKENI. This CDR3 is 13 amino acids long. V gave up 1 base and J gave up 7 bases, with 10 bases separating them. The CDR3 nucleotides are TGTGCCAGCTCACCACGGGCGGGGGTTGAAGCTTTCTTT. Translating gives CASSPRAGVEAFF.

The chain links TRBV21-1 to TRBJ1-3. TRBV21-1 is recorded as a pseudogene. This CDR3 comprises 16 residues. In DNA, the CDR3 is TGTGCCAGCAGCGCGTGGACCTATCAGCGAGGAAACACCATATATTTT. Translated: CASSAWTYQRGNTIYF.

The gene calls are TRBV7-9 and TRBJ1-3; D possibly corresponds to TRBD1 (6 bases). The CDR3 extends over 18 amino acids. Trimming left V 4 bases short and J 0 bases short, with 19 bases between. CDR1 is SEHNR and CDR2 is FQNEAQ in the germline V gene (reference sequence). The CDR3 loop reads CASSSTRDTLYSGNTIYF. The CDR3 nucleotides read TGTGCCAGCAGCTCCACCCGGGACACTCTTTACTCTGGAAACACCATATATTTT.

V gene TRBV19 combines with J gene TRBJ1-1, with D possibly TRBD1 on 5 matching bases. CDR1 is LNHDA and CDR2 is SQIVND in the germline V gene (reference sequence). Trimming pared 3 bases from V and 3 bases from J, leaving 11 bases between. CDR3 length: 14 amino acids. CDR3 loop: CASSMSGFDTEAFF. For the CDR3, the DNA is TGTGCCAGTAGTATGTCAGGGTTTGACACTGAAGCTTTCTTT.

The chain links TRBV14 to TRBJ2-1; 9 bases are shared with TRBD2. Germline V gene sequence: CDR1 SGHDN, CDR2 FVKESK. Losses at the gene ends were 4 bases for V and 9 bases for J; bases not matched to a gene: 10. This CDR3 is built from 15 residues. The CDR3 sequence is CASSRSSGIDVEQFF. In DNA form, the CDR3 reads TGTGCCAGCAGCCGGTCTAGCGGGATTGATGTTGAGCAGTTCTTC.

The J gene is TRBJ2-3, the V gene TRBV19; no firm D call. Trimming took off 0 bases at V and 6 bases at J, with 4 bases between the two ends. The CDR3 loop spans 12 amino acids. Per germline, CDR1 LNHDA and CDR2 SQIVND (reference sequence). The chain's CDR3 is CASSIEGDTQYF. DNA of the CDR3: TGTGCCAGTAGTATAGAGGGGGATACGCAGTATTTT.

This clone turned up a few times. The chain has TRBV2 and TRBJ2-3; 9 bases fit TRBD2. Per the germline V gene, CDR1 is SNHLY and CDR2 is FYNNEI. The CDR3 runs 16 residues. Losses at the gene ends were 4 bases for V and 7 bases for J; bases not matched to a gene: 12. CDR3 amino acids: CASSGFLAGDQNTQYF. DNA for the CDR3: TGTGCCAGCAGTGGGTTCTTAGCGGGAGACCAAAATACGCAGTATTTT.

The chain carries TRBV6-1 and TRBJ2-1; 7 bases map to TRBD2. This CDR3 has 16 amino acids. The J segment lost 7 bases and the V segment lost 2 bases, leaving 11 bases of the junction unmatched. Germline V lookup: CDR1 MNHNS, CDR2 SASEGT. This CDR3 is CASSEIKREIGNEQFF. For the CDR3, the DNA is TGTGCCAGCAGTGAAATAAAGCGGGAAATAGGAAATGAGCAGTTCTTC.

This clone occurred a few times. This chain uses TRBV13 with TRBJ1-2; TRBD1 might be the D (6 bases). The ends were cut back, 0 bases at V and 5 bases at J, with 16 bases in the middle. This CDR3 comprises 16 residues. Germline V gives CDR1 PRHDT, CDR2 FYEKMQ (reference sequence). CDR3 DNA sequence: TGTGCCAGCAGCTTAGGCATGGGGGCTTCGTCGTATGGCTACACCTTC. It encodes CASSLGMGASSYGYTF. The entire variable domain, with the rest obtained from reference TRBV13 and TRBJ1-2, is as follows: AAGVIQSPRHLIKEKRETATLKCYPIPRHDTVYWYQQGPGQDPQFLISFYEKMQSDKGSIPDRFSAQQFSDYHSELNMSSLELGDSALYFCASSLGMGASSYGYTFGSGTRLTVV.

V usage is TRBV11-2 and J usage is TRBJ2-7; D is unclear. The germline V gene has CDR1 SGHAT and CDR2 FQNNGV. V lost 2 bases and J lost 3, with 11 bases in between. The CDR3 has 14 residues. The CDR3: CASSLRAGGYEQYF. CDR3 sequence (DNA): TGTGCCAGCAGCTTAAGGGCAGGTGGCTACGAGCAGTACTTC.

This clone came up once. This chain uses TRBV11-3 with TRBJ2-2; possibly TRBD2 for D (5 bases). V lost 6 bases and J lost 2, with 10 bases in between. The CDR3 is made up of 14 amino acids. Looked up from germline, CDR1 is SGHNT and CDR2 is YENEEA. Here the CDR3 reads CASRIPGNTGELFF. CDR3 DNA sequence: TGTGCCAGCAGGATCCCGGGAAACACCGGGGAGCTGTTTTTT.

This rearrangement joins TRBV28 to TRBJ2-7, with D perhaps TRBD1 (6 bases). Trimming removed 4 bases at V and 0 bases at J, with 10 bases between. The CDR3 consists of 14 residues. CDR1 is MDHEN and CDR2 is SYDVKM in the germline V gene. DNA for the CDR3: TGTGCCAGCAGTTCCCGGACAGTCTCCTACGAGCAGTACTTC. This gives the protein CASSSRTVSYEQYF.

The rearrangement uses TRBV19 and TRBJ2-7; the match to TRBD1 covers 7 bases. Per the germline V gene, CDR1 is LNHDA and CDR2 is SQIVND (reference sequence). The CDR3 covers 12 residues. V shed 3 bases and J 8 bases; nucleotides not matched to a gene: 4. CDR3 in amino acids: CASSIPQGQQYF. The CDR3 DNA reads TGTGCCAGTAGTATCCCACAGGGGCAGCAGTACTTC.

The V call is TRBV28, the J call TRBJ2-1, with 7 bases that match TRBD2. V was clipped by 5 bases and J by 3 bases; unmatched bases: 10. Germline loops: CDR1 MDHEN, CDR2 SYDVKM. The CDR3 has 16 amino acids. CDR3 coding DNA: TGTGCCAGCAGTCCCCTGGGGGGAGGGATCTACAATGAGCAGTTCTTC. It translates to CASSPLGGGIYNEQFF.

The chain joins TRBV6-1 to TRBJ1-1, with D perhaps matching TRBD1 (6 bases). Germline values: CDR1 MNHNS, CDR2 SASEGT. The ends were cut back, 4 bases at V and 6 bases at J, with 24 bases in the middle. This CDR3 region has 17 residues. The DNA of the CDR3 is TGTGCCAGCAGTGTAAGAAGGGGGAGACAGGCCTTTTCTGAAGCTTTCTTT. It encodes CASSVRRGRQAFSEAFF.

The chain combines TRBV2 with TRBJ2-3; 7 nucleotides agree with TRBD2. CDR1 and CDR2 from the germline V gene are SNHLY and FYNNEI. The CDR3 is 13 residues long. The CDR3 is CASAREGTDTQYF. CDR3 in DNA: TGTGCTTCGGCCAGGGAGGGAACAGATACGCAGTATTTT.

This sequence joins TRBV28 and TRBJ1-6; 9 bases line up with TRBD1. Per germline, CDR1 MDHEN and CDR2 SYDVKM. The ends lost 4 bases at V and 9 bases at J; junction bases unmatched: 10. CDR3 length: 16 amino acids. The CDR3 sequence is CASSSAGTGYGSPLHF. The CDR3 DNA reads TGTGCCAGCAGTTCCGCCGGGACAGGGTATGGTTCACCCCTCCACTTT.

The chain uses TRBV6-1 and TRBJ1-6; 8 nucleotides line up with TRBD1. With 5 bases clipped from V and 9 bases from J, the junction kept 6 bases outside the gene matches. CDR1 and CDR2 from the germline V gene are MNHNS and SASEGT. The CDR3 sequence is 14 residues long. The DNA for the CDR3 is TGTGCCAGCAGTTTCCCAGGGGGCGTTTCACCCCTCCACTTT. The encoded protein is CASSFPGGVSPLHF.

The chain carries TRBV27 and TRBJ1-1; D is uncertain. The germline V gene encodes CDR1 MNHEY and CDR2 SMNVEV (reference sequence). V gave up 4 bases and J gave up 5 bases, with 14 bases separating them. The CDR3 covers 14 residues. In DNA, the CDR3 is TGTGCCAGCAGTTCAGATCAGGAAGGTACTGAAGCTTTCTTT. Its protein is CASSSDQEGTEAFF.

This chain links TRBV20-1 with TRBJ2-7, with D possibly called TRBD1 or TRBD2 (6 bases each). Trimming took 3 bases from V and 5 from J, leaving 14 bases between them. The CDR3 is 13 residues long. The germline CDR1 and CDR2 sequences are DFQATT and SNEGSKA (reference sequence). As DNA, the CDR3 is TGCAGTGCTAGTAGGGGGGAGAGGCACGAGCAGTACTTC. As protein: CSASRGERHEQYF.

This clone was counted once. The V call is TRBV28, the J call TRBJ1-1, with 7 bases that match TRBD1. This CDR3 is built from 15 residues. Germline V gene sequence: CDR1 MDHEN, CDR2 SYDVKM. The junction had 12 bases not matched to a gene; V was cut back by 7 bases and J by 4 bases. Here the CDR3 reads CASNSPTGDFTEAFF. In DNA form, the CDR3 reads TGTGCCAGCAACTCCCCCACAGGGGACTTCACTGAAGCTTTCTTT.

The rearrangement joins TRBV5-1 to TRBJ2-1; 9 nucleotides match TRBD2. The trim removed 4 bases at V and 9 bases at J, leaving 2 bases unmatched. CDR1 SGHRS and CDR2 YFSETQ come from the germline V gene. This CDR3 has 12 residues. The CDR3 DNA follows: TGCGCCAGCAGCCCTAGCGGGACTGAGCAGTTCTTC. Protein product: CASSPSGTEQFF. The whole variable domain, remainder taken from reference TRBV5-1 and TRBJ2-1, is KAGVTQTPRYLIKTRGQQVTLSCSPISGHRSVSWYQQTPGQGLQFLFEYFSETQRNKGNFPGRFSGRQFSNSRSEMNVSTLELGDSALYLCASSPSGTEQFFGPGTRLTVL.

The chain uses TRBV7-8 and TRBJ2-7; D is unclear. V was cut by 1 base and J by 5 bases, with 12 bases left in between. Germline assignment: CDR1 SGHVS and CDR2 FQNEAQ. The length of the CDR3 is 14 residues. CDR3 in DNA: TGTGCCAGCAGCTTAGTCCTGGTCGCGGACGAGCAGTACTTC. Translated, it gives CASSLVLVADEQYF.

The gene calls are TRBV3-1 (or the pseudogene TRBV3-2) and TRBJ1-1; D is uncertain. V was pared by 3 bases and J by 4 bases, with 12 bases between. Germline V gives CDR1 LGHDT, CDR2 YNNKEL (reference sequence). The CDR3 runs 14 residues. DNA for the CDR3: TGTGCCAGCAGCCAGGTAGGCATGGGCACTGAAGCTTTCTTT. Residues: CASSQVGMGTEAFF.

The chain recombines TRBV18 with TRBJ1-2; maybe TRBD1 (6 bases). CDR1 KGHSH and CDR2 LQKENI come from the germline V gene. Trimming stripped 3 bases from V and 2 bases from J, with 16 bases between. CDR3 size: 16 residues. CDR3 residues: CASSPNSGALNYGYTF. The CDR3 DNA reads TGTGCCAGCTCACCGAACTCAGGGGCCCTAAACTATGGCTACACCTTC.

The J gene is TRBJ1-3, the V gene TRBV28; 7 nucleotides align to TRBD1. Germline trimming cut 2 bases from V and 5 bases from J; bases unmatched to any gene: 6. Germline V gives CDR1 MDHEN, CDR2 SYDVKM. The length of the CDR3 is 15 residues. CDR3 nucleotides: TGTGCCAGCAGTTTACCGGGGGACAGTCGAAACACCATATATTTT. It encodes CASSLPGDSRNTIYF.

V usage is TRBV7-9 and J usage is TRBJ1-3, with a tentative D call TRBD1 (6 bases). V dropped 5 bases and J dropped 0 bases, with 17 bases sitting between them. The CDR3 length is 17 residues. CDR1 and CDR2 (germline): SEHNR, FQNEAQ (reference sequence). The CDR3 DNA follows: TGTGCCAGCAGCCCAACGGGGGGGCGGCGCTCTGGAAACACCATATATTTT. Amino acids: CASSPTGGRRSGNTIYF.

This sequence joins TRBV15 and TRBJ2-3; unclear D gene. From germline, CDR1 is LNHNV and CDR2 YYDKDF (reference sequence). V lost 1 base, J lost 0 bases, and 5 bases lay in between. CDR3 size: 14 residues. DNA of the CDR3: TGTGCCACCAGCAGAGTTGCTAGCACAGATACGCAGTATTTT. Protein: CATSRVASTDTQYF.

This clone was counted once. V and J are TRBV19 and TRBJ2-1, with TRBD2 identical over 7 bases. V shed 5 bases, J shed 10 bases, and the junction held 11 bases outside the gene matches. Per the germline V gene, CDR1 is LNHDA and CDR2 is SQIVND (reference sequence). This CDR3 contains 14 residues. The chain's CDR3 is CASSVRAGWREQFF. The CDR3 DNA follows: TGTGCCAGTAGTGTTCGAGCGGGATGGAGGGAGCAGTTCTTC. Full variable domain (missing parts from reference TRBV19 and TRBJ2-1): DGGITQSPKYLFRKEGQNVTLSCEQNLNHDAMYWYRQDPGQGLRLIYYSQIVNDFQKGDIAEGYSVSREKKESFPLTVTSAQKNPTAFYLCASSVRAGWREQFFGPGTRLTVL.

The chain uses TRBV7-2 and TRBJ1-6; D is perhaps TRBD1 (6 bases). Germline V lookup: CDR1 SGHTA, CDR2 FQGNSA. The CDR3 runs 17 residues. Between the trimmed V and J ends, which lost 1 base and 9 bases, there was a span of 19 bases. The CDR3 bases are TGTGCCAGCAGCTTAGTCCCCCGGGGGGCTCATAGTTCACCCCTCCACTTT. This codes for CASSLVPRGAHSSPLHF.